This is a list of T cell receptor beta chains from one sample in a study of T cell responses to AZD1222 COVID-19 vaccine. Only in-frame clones appear in the TCRdb table, and some are missing; sequencing was by immunoSEQ multiplex PCR. The sample has over 100,000 clones; approximately 90% are singletons. Sequenced here: peripheral blood, sampled on day 0 of AZD1222 vaccination. The source is an adult in good health. Both conserved end residues are part of each CDR3. Each record gives: CDR3 protein, CDR3 DNA, V gene, J gene, D gene, clone size. D genes are given only for firm matches. Size is omitted from some rows. Given values are once, few, many or a class for expanded clones.

CASSLASGSMNTEAFF,TGTGCCAGCAGCTTAGCTAGTGGCAGCATGAACACTGAAGCTTTCTTT,TRBV7-2,TRBJ1-1,-,-
CASSSPGQPNTEAFF,TGTGCCAGCAGCTCCCCGGGGCAGCCGAACACTGAAGCTTTCTTT,TRBV7-9,TRBJ1-1,-,-
CASSLFGDTGRAFF,TGTGCCAGCAGTTTATTCGGGGACACCGGGAGGGCTTTCTTT,TRBV27,TRBJ1-1,-,-
CAGGGGLNTEAFF,TGTGCCGGTGGGGGGGGGCTTAACACTGAAGCTTTCTTT,TRBV30,TRBJ1-1,-,-
CAWSEGTQPQHF,TGTGCCTGGAGCGAGGGGACGCAGCCCCAGCATTTT,TRBV30,TRBJ1-5,-,-
CASSQDGLGMGEKLFF,TGTGCCAGCAGCCAAGATGGGTTAGGGATGGGTGAAAAACTGTTTTTT,TRBV4-2,TRBJ1-4,-,-
CASSTRTTDTQYF,TGTGCCAGTAGTACTAGGACCACAGATACGCAGTATTTT,TRBV19,TRBJ2-3,-,-
CASSPSGTSGRQFF,TGTGCCAGCAGTCCGTCCGGGACTAGCGGGAGGCAGTTCTTC,TRBV6-5,TRBJ2-1,TRBD2,many
CASSPGTGREKLFF,TGTGCCAGCAGCCCCGGGACAGGGAGAGAAAAACTGTTTTTT,TRBV7-2,TRBJ1-4,TRBD1,-
CATSDLIGQGGNQPQHF,TGTGCCACCAGTGATTTGATCGGACAGGGGGGCAATCAGCCCCAGCATTTT,TRBV24-1,TRBJ1-5,TRBD1,-
CASSDFRDTDYGYTF,TGTGCCAGCAGTGATTTTCGGGACACCGACTATGGCTACACCTTC,TRBV2,TRBJ1-2,-,-
CASEPAGGTYEQYF,TGTGCCAGCGAGCCCGCGGGGGGGACCTACGAGCAGTACTTC,TRBV28,TRBJ2-7,TRBD2,-
CASSPAGNSNQPQHF,TGTGCCAGCAGCCCGGCAGGGAATAGCAATCAGCCCCAGCATTTT,TRBV28,TRBJ1-5,-,-
CASSLGTGWETQYF,TGTGCCAGCAGCTTAGGGACAGGGTGGGAGACCCAGTACTTC,TRBV7-8,TRBJ2-5,TRBD1,-
CASPDSWRGNMFCEKLFF,TGTGCCAGCCCGGACTCCTGGAGGGGGAATATGTTTTGTGAAAAACTGTTTTTT,TRBV5-5,TRBJ1-4,-,-
CASSLGQAGGYTF,TGTGCCAGCAGCCTCGGACAGGCTGGAGGCTACACCTTC,TRBV7-8,TRBJ1-2,TRBD1,-
CAWSRRADYEQYF,TGTGCCTGGAGTCGCCGGGCCGACTACGAGCAGTACTTC,TRBV30,TRBJ2-7,-,-
CASSFGGYNEQFF,TGTGCCAGCAGCTTCGGAGGGTATAATGAGCAGTTCTTC,TRBV7-2,TRBJ2-1,-,-
CASSSPNENIQYF,TGTGCCAGCAGCTCCCCCAATGAAAACATTCAGTACTTC,TRBV7-9,TRBJ2-4,-,-
CASSQQRRDYNEQFF,TGCGCCAGCAGCCAACAACGGCGGGATTACAATGAGCAGTTCTTC,TRBV4-3,TRBJ2-1,-,-
CSVGHPGLDRTNLYGYTF,TGCAGCGTTGGGCACCCTGGACTGGACAGGACGAACCTCTATGGCTACACCTTC,TRBV29-1,TRBJ1-2,TRBD1,-
CASSQEYSSGNTIYF,TGCGCCAGCAGCCAAGAATACAGCTCTGGAAACACCATATATTTT,TRBV4-3,TRBJ1-3,-,-
CASSPGAGGPETQYF,TGCGCCAGCAGCCCGGGAGCGGGGGGGCCGGAGACCCAGTACTTC,TRBV5-1,TRBJ2-5,TRBD2,-
CASSLSGDSLYGYTF,TGCGCCAGCAGCTTGTCTGGGGACAGTTTATATGGCTACACCTTC,TRBV5-1,TRBJ1-2,TRBD1,-
CASSQELQSYGYTF,TGTGCCAGCAGCCAAGAGTTGCAGTCCTATGGCTACACCTTC,TRBV3-1/TRBV3-2,TRBJ1-2,-,-
CASSSQGARGEAFF,TGCGCCAGCAGCTCACAGGGGGCGCGGGGTGAAGCTTTCTTT,TRBV5-1,TRBJ1-1,TRBD1,-
CASSITGGAGNQPQHF,TGTGCCAGTAGTATTACAGGGGGCGCGGGCAATCAGCCCCAGCATTTT,TRBV19,TRBJ1-5,TRBD1,-
CASSLVRQGTGELFF,TGTGCCAGCAGCTTAGTGAGACAGGGGACCGGGGAGCTGTTTTTT,TRBV7-9,TRBJ2-2,TRBD1,-
CASRSGGRGYGYTF,TGTGCCAGCAGGTCAGGGGGCCGGGGCTATGGCTACACCTTC,TRBV6-5,TRBJ1-2,TRBD1,-
CASSEVLNTEAFF,TGTGCCAGCAGTGAAGTATTGAACACTGAAGCTTTCTTT,TRBV2,TRBJ1-1,-,-
CASSFGGQKEKLFF,TGTGCCAGCAGCTTCGGGGGGCAGAAGGAAAAACTGTTTTTT,TRBV7-9,TRBJ1-4,-,-
CASSLIIGRANYGYTF,TGTGCCAGCAGCTTAATTATAGGGAGGGCTAACTATGGCTACACCTTC,TRBV7-3,TRBJ1-2,-,-
CASSLEGAAEAFF,TGTGCCAGCAGCTTAGAGGGGGCCGCTGAAGCTTTCTTT,TRBV7-9,TRBJ1-1,TRBD1,-
CACSQGGFQPQHF,TGTGCCTGCTCCCAGGGCGGATTTCAGCCCCAGCATTTT,TRBV30,TRBJ1-5,-,once